This TCR beta chain was recovered during a study of cytomegalovirus exposure and HLA in healthy donors. Method: immunoSEQ multiplex PCR; TCRdb's copy keeps in-frame clones and lacks some. The sample carries 120,000 or so clones, 80% to 90% recorded once. In this sample, this clone turned up once. The antigen is not known. Findings of the study overall: Through in vitro validation, a few CMV-associated chains were shown to be specific for CMV antigens. Researchers catalogued about 160 TCR beta chains as cytomegalovirus-associated.

The CDR3 contains 14 residues. V lost 7 bases and J lost 1, with 11 bases in between. Per germline, CDR1 MDHEN and CDR2 SYDVKM. Sequencing was carried out using PBMCs. The TCR comes from a woman under 30 in good health and CMV-seronegative. The J gene is TRBJ1-5, the V gene TRBV28; the D is unclear. The CDR3 sequence: CASKGGLSNQPQHF. In nucleotides, the CDR3 is TGTGCCAGCAAGGGCGGGTTGAGCAATCAGCCCCAGCATTTT. Full variable domain (rest looked up from reference TRBV28 and TRBJ1-5): DVKVTQSSRYLVKRTGEKVFLECVQDMDHENMFWYRQDPGLGLRLIYFSYDVKMKEKGDIPEGYSVSREKKERFSLILESASTNQTSMYLCASKGGLSNQPQHFGDGTRLSIL.